A selection of T cell receptor beta chains follows, all from one sample in a study of shared clonotypes between healthy human individuals. Produced via immunoSEQ multiplex PCR; TCRdb's table is partial and in-frame only. The table has hundreds of thousands of clones, 95% to 98% seen once. The sequenced sample was naive CD8+ T cells sorted from blood. The origin of the receptors is a man aged 30 to 39 in good health. Both conserved end residues are part of each CDR3. D genes are given only for firm matches. Clone size appears in some rows only: once, few, many, or a class for an expanded clone.

j_call: TRBJ2-7; d_call: TRBD1; v_call: TRBV4-1; clone_size: NA; cdr3_nt: TGCGCCAGCAGCCAAGGGACGACAGGGGGCGTCTACGAGCAGTACTTC; cdr3_aa: CASSQGTTGGVYEQYF
j_call: TRBJ2-7; d_call: NA; v_call: TRBV27; clone_size: NA; cdr3_nt: TGTGCCAGCAGTTTTCAGGCTCCCTACGAGCAGTACTTC; cdr3_aa: CASSFQAPYEQYF
j_call: TRBJ1-1; d_call: NA; v_call: TRBV29-1; clone_size: once; cdr3_nt: TGCAGCGTTGACACGGTGGGCACTGAAGCTTTCTTT; cdr3_aa: CSVDTVGTEAFF
j_call: TRBJ2-7; d_call: NA; v_call: TRBV11-2; clone_size: NA; cdr3_nt: TGTGCCAGCAGCCCAAACTTGGGCGAGCAGTACTTC; cdr3_aa: CASSPNLGEQYF
j_call: TRBJ2-7; d_call: TRBD2; v_call: TRBV14; clone_size: NA; cdr3_nt: TGTGCCAGCAGCCAAGCCTGGAGCGGGAGAATGTACGAGCAGTACTTC; cdr3_aa: CASSQAWSGRMYEQYF
j_call: TRBJ2-7; d_call: NA; v_call: TRBV7-9; clone_size: NA; cdr3_nt: TGTGTCTCCCGTGCTCGGCAGGGCGAGCAGTACTTC; cdr3_aa: CVSRARQGEQYF
j_call: TRBJ2-7; d_call: NA; v_call: TRBV4-1; clone_size: once; cdr3_nt: TGCGCCAGCAGCGGGCCCTACGAGCAGTACTTC; cdr3_aa: CASSGPYEQYF
j_call: TRBJ2-7; d_call: NA; v_call: TRBV11-2; clone_size: many; cdr3_nt: TGTGCCAGCAGCTCCCCCACGGACGAGCAGTACTTC; cdr3_aa: CASSSPTDEQYF
j_call: TRBJ2-1; d_call: TRBD2; v_call: TRBV15; clone_size: NA; cdr3_nt: TGTGCCACCAGCAGTCCGGGGGGAGCGGGAGTCTTTTACAATGAGCAGTTCTTC; cdr3_aa: CATSSPGGAGVFYNEQFF
j_call: TRBJ1-3; d_call: NA; v_call: TRBV5-1; clone_size: NA; cdr3_nt: TGCGCCAGCAGCTTGGAGGGGTACAAGAGCTCTGGAAACACCATATATTTT; cdr3_aa: CASSLEGYKSSGNTIYF
j_call: TRBJ2-1; d_call: TRBD2; v_call: TRBV5-1; clone_size: NA; cdr3_nt: TGCGCCAGCAGCTTGGGGCCCCTCCTAGCGGACTCCTACAATGAGCAGTTCTTC; cdr3_aa: CASSLGPLLADSYNEQFF
j_call: TRBJ2-1; d_call: NA; v_call: TRBV29-1; clone_size: NA; cdr3_nt: TGCAGCGTTGGGAGGGGGGATTTGTACAATGAGCAGTTCTTC; cdr3_aa: CSVGRGDLYNEQFF
j_call: TRBJ2-7; d_call: NA; v_call: TRBV7-9; clone_size: NA; cdr3_nt: TGTGCCAGCAGCTCCCGGGATGTTAACGAGCAGTACTTC; cdr3_aa: CASSSRDVNEQYF
j_call: TRBJ2-2; d_call: TRBD1; v_call: TRBV28; clone_size: NA; cdr3_nt: TGTGCCAGCAGTTTATTCCGAGACAGGGGGGATGGCACCGGGGAGCTGTTTTTT; cdr3_aa: CASSLFRDRGDGTGELFF
j_call: TRBJ2-7; d_call: NA; v_call: TRBV29-1; clone_size: NA; cdr3_nt: TGCAGCGTAAGAGCGGAAAACTCCTACGAGCAGTACTTC; cdr3_aa: CSVRAENSYEQYF
j_call: TRBJ2-1; d_call: NA; v_call: TRBV7-9; clone_size: NA; cdr3_nt: TGTGCCAGCAGCGGCCCCGGGGTGCTGGACAATGAGCAGTTCTTC; cdr3_aa: CASSGPGVLDNEQFF
j_call: TRBJ2-1; d_call: TRBD2; v_call: TRBV5-4; clone_size: NA; cdr3_nt: TGTGCCAGCAGCTTGCTAGCGGGAGCGAACAATGAGCAGTTCTTC; cdr3_aa: CASSLLAGANNEQFF
j_call: TRBJ2-4; d_call: TRBD2; v_call: TRBV27; clone_size: NA; cdr3_nt: TGTGCCAGCAGTTATAGCGGGAGGATGCTAGCCAAAAACATTCAGTACTTC; cdr3_aa: CASSYSGRMLAKNIQYF
j_call: TRBJ2-1; d_call: TRBD2; v_call: TRBV6-6; clone_size: NA; cdr3_nt: TGTGCCAGCAGGGCACTAGCGGGAGAAGGAGGCAATGAGCAGTTCTTC; cdr3_aa: CASRALAGEGGNEQFF
j_call: TRBJ1-2; d_call: TRBD1; v_call: TRBV10-3; clone_size: NA; cdr3_nt: TGTGCCATGGGGGACAGCCGCTATGGCTACACCTTC; cdr3_aa: CAMGDSRYGYTF
j_call: TRBJ2-6; d_call: NA; v_call: TRBV7-2; clone_size: NA; cdr3_nt: TGTGCCAGCATAGGTGACAGGTCTGGGGCCAACGTCCTGACTTTC; cdr3_aa: CASIGDRSGANVLTF
j_call: TRBJ2-1; d_call: NA; v_call: TRBV4-3; clone_size: NA; cdr3_nt: TGCGCCAGCAGCCAAGGGTTCCGTTCCTACAATGAGCAGTTCTTC; cdr3_aa: CASSQGFRSYNEQFF
j_call: TRBJ2-7; d_call: TRBD2; v_call: TRBV5-6; clone_size: once; cdr3_nt: TGTGCCAGCAGCGCCCCCGGGACTAGGGGAACCTACGAGCAGTACTTC; cdr3_aa: CASSAPGTRGTYEQYF
j_call: TRBJ2-1; d_call: NA; v_call: TRBV15; clone_size: NA; cdr3_nt: TGTGCCACCAGCAGAGATGACGGGAATGAGCAGTTCTTC; cdr3_aa: CATSRDDGNEQFF
j_call: TRBJ1-2; d_call: NA; v_call: TRBV7-9; clone_size: NA; cdr3_nt: TGTGCCAGCGCCTCTGGGGGGCCCTATGGCTACACCTTC; cdr3_aa: CASASGGPYGYTF
j_call: TRBJ2-7; d_call: NA; v_call: TRBV7-2; clone_size: NA; cdr3_nt: TGTGCCAGCAGCTTAGTCCCCGGGAACAGCTACGAGCAGTACTTC; cdr3_aa: CASSLVPGNSYEQYF
j_call: TRBJ1-1; d_call: NA; v_call: TRBV15; clone_size: NA; cdr3_nt: TGTGCCACCACCAACCGCGGGGGATCCTACGCTGAAGCTTTCTTT; cdr3_aa: CATTNRGGSYAEAFF
j_call: TRBJ2-5; d_call: TRBD2; v_call: TRBV30; clone_size: NA; cdr3_nt: TGTGCCTGGAGGGGGACTAGCGAGACCCAGTACTTC; cdr3_aa: CAWRGTSETQYF
j_call: TRBJ2-7; d_call: TRBD2; v_call: TRBV7-9; clone_size: NA; cdr3_nt: TGTGCCAGCAGCTCCAGGGAGGGAGGCCCCTACGAGCAGTACTTC; cdr3_aa: CASSSREGGPYEQYF
j_call: TRBJ2-3; d_call: NA; v_call: TRBV6-5; clone_size: NA; cdr3_nt: TGTGCCAGCAGTTACCTGGCGGGGAGCACAGATACGCAGTATTTT; cdr3_aa: CASSYLAGSTDTQYF
j_call: TRBJ1-5; d_call: TRBD1; v_call: TRBV6-5; clone_size: NA; cdr3_nt: TGTGCCAGCAGCAGAAGGACAGGGATCAATCAGCCCCAGCATTTT; cdr3_aa: CASSRRTGINQPQHF
j_call: TRBJ2-7; d_call: NA; v_call: TRBV7-9; clone_size: NA; cdr3_nt: TGTGCCACCTTGGGGGACGGAGTCAAGGACGAGCAGTACTTC; cdr3_aa: CATLGDGVKDEQYF
j_call: TRBJ1-1; d_call: NA; v_call: TRBV4-3; clone_size: once; cdr3_nt: TGCGCCAGCAGCCAAGATAGGGCGAACACTGAAGCTTTCTTT; cdr3_aa: CASSQDRANTEAFF